The source of this T cell receptor (beta chain) is a study of blood T cell repertoires in COVID-19 (TCRdb year 2020). General notes on the study: Samples covering the acute and convalescent phases of COVID-19 were provided by collaborators in the United States, Italy and Spain. The material from the prospective study consisted of cDNA or gDNA derived from T cells, B-cell-depleted T cells, or PBMCs. Subjects who had been exposed to COVID-19, were actively infected with it, or had recovered from it provided the deeply sampled blood TCRbeta repertoires that made up the dataset. A freely available public database, intended as a resource for researchers studying the immune response to SARS-CoV-2, is where the repertoires were released. The samples were drawn from two sources: the first 160 participants of the ongoing ImmuneRACE study, and 1,000 to 1,500 subjects contributed by 6 global collaborators. The sample metadata nearly always contained a de-identified subject ID, COVID-19 status, age in years and sex. HLA class I and class II types, where available, came from metadata supplied by the sample provider rather than from assay-based typing. The investigation overall reported the following: Clinical and demographic metadata were provided uncurated, with the amount varying by source and participant.

In regard to this clone: Its antigen remains unidentified. Base qualities are missing; no much larger clone stands one base away.

The junction shows trimming of 4 bases on V and 4 bases on J, and the gene matches do not reach 11 bases of it. The cysteine opens and the phenylalanine closes a CDR3 of 15 amino acids. The sequence is cut down to CDR3 DNA, 45 bases in frame from base 1. Via the germline V gene, CDR1 is SGHDT and CDR2 YYEEEE. TCRbeta CDR3 regions were amplified from genomic DNA by means of the immunoSEQ Assay, a bias-controlled multiplex PCR. The authors' pipeline ran thus. Within the assay, amplification of reference gene primers was used to estimate how many nucleated cells each sample contained. To quantify the absolute abundance of each unique TCRbeta CDR3 rearrangement, sequence reads were collapsed and filtered. For each sample, productive Simpson clonality was calculated as the square root of Simpson's diversity index over productive rearrangements. TCRdb took this table from immuneACCESS and kept in-frame rearrangements with V and J called. Such tables lack part of the clones; where checked against another copy, unresolved V genes explain under half of the gap, and the rest is unexplained. V and J calls and clone size come straight from that table; D and trimming were deduced from the DNA. The sample records about 240,000 clones, approximately 86% of which are singletons. In total, the top ten clones hold about 0.74% of the sample.

Whole blood was collected in K2EDTA tubes by collaborating institutions according to the institutions' own protocols. For TCRbeta analysis, collaborators shipped samples in one of three forms: frozen whole blood, isolated PBMCs, or DNA extracted from either of those sample types. This receptor was identified in a woman aged 30 to 39 with acute or convalescent COVID-19. The sample taken for sequencing was peripheral blood. Recombination linked TRBV5-6 to TRBJ2-7, with 7 bases matching TRBD2. The CDR3 reads CASSPRPSGSYEQYF. The nucleotides are TGTGCCAGCAGCCCCCGTCCTAGCGGCTCGTACGAGCAGTACTTC. Extended through the reference TRBV5-6 and TRBJ2-7 proteins, this CDR3 yields the full variable domain: DAGVTQSPTHLIKTRGQQVTLRCSPKSGHDTVSWYQQALGQGPQFIFQYYEEEERQRGNFPDRFSGHQFPNYSSELNVNALLLGDSALYLCASSPRPSGSYEQYFGPGTRLTVT.